This TCR beta chain was found in a study of regulatory T cells in long-lasting Graves disease. Study findings and constraints: Only a small sample size was used, which may have cut accuracy. Persistent Graves' patients showed less TCR diversity than newly diagnosed patients showed.

This clonotype showed up many times. What it binds is unknown. The germline gives CDR1 SQVTM, CDR2 ANQGSEA. The CDR3 has 12 amino acids. The ends lost 6 bases at V and 8 bases at J; junction bases unmatched: 7. Time point in this sample: newly diagnosed GD, antithyroid drugs for less than 3 months. The authors made the TCR library using RNA they extracted from PBMCs. Investigators prepared the TCR beta libraries by applying iRepertoire HTBI primers and Arm-PCR of CDR3 regions. One entry per CDR3 protein results from TCRdb running MiXCR on the multiplex PCR reads. The data contain about 620,000 distinct CDR3 sequences, roughly 15% of them singletons. The same data also contributed to another study, on T cells in Graves' hyperthyroidism and ophthalmopathy. That work adds: Diagnosis of hyperthyroidism was new in patients aged 18 to 65, and its duration was under 2 months. The HTBI set primed first-round TCR CDR3 RT-PCR.

The chain couples TRBV29-1 to TRBJ1-2; 9 bases agree with TRBD1. Sequenced here: peripheral blood mononuclear cells (PBMCs), sampled at new diagnosis, from a patient treated with antithyroid drugs. The TCR originated in a woman between 25 and 40 years old with Graves disease. The CDR3 protein is CSVGGTGKGYTF. The CDR3 DNA follows: TGCAGCGTCGGCGGGACAGGGAAAGGCTACACCTTC. Using reference TRBV29-1 and TRBJ1-2 for the parts outside the CDR3, the full variable domain is SAVISQKPSRDICQRGTSLTIQCQVDSQVTMMFWYRQQPGQSLTLIATANQGSEATYESGFVIDKFPISRPNLTFSTLTVSNMSPEDSSIYLCSVGGTGKGYTFGSGTRLTVV.